This T cell receptor (beta chain) was observed in a study of a mutant IDH1 vaccine in newly diagnosed glioma. Study results and caveats: Approximately 93% of patients showed vaccine-induced immune responses across multiple MHC alleles.

The ends lost 4 bases at V and 10 bases at J; junction bases unmatched: 9. Per germline, CDR1 SGHRS and CDR2 YFSETQ. This CDR3 spans 13 amino acids. Time point reported: week 35, safety follow-up. Doses comprised 300 ug of mutant IDH1 20-mer peptide each, plus topical imiquimod. Note on this clone: Its antigen is as yet unknown.

The protocol was immunoSEQ multiplex PCR, while the TCRdb copy is restricted to in-frame clones and leaves out a portion. Here the sample spans tens of thousands of clones, around 91% being singletons. The source material was PBMCs, sampled from a glioma patient whose treatment included an IDH1 peptide vaccine. This receptor was obtained from a man aged 40-50 years with glioma. The chain employs TRBV5-1 and TRBJ1-1, with 8 bases aligning to TRBD1. DNA for the CDR3: TGCGCCAGCAGCAGCGGGCCAGGGGGCTCAGCTTTCTTT. Protein: CASSSGPGGSAFF.